This TCR beta chain was identified in a study of blood T cell repertoires in COVID-19. For the study at large: Samples came from the United States, Italy and Spain, spanning acute and convalescent COVID-19. The analysed material was cDNA or gDNA that came from T cells, B-cell-depleted T cells, or PBMCs.

As processed by the authors: Reference gene primer amplification in the assay estimated nucleated cell counts. This table comes from immunoSEQ multiplex PCR, and its TCRdb copy is limited to in-frame clones, with some not included. V, J and clone size are taken as reported in that table, and D and trimming were inferred from the DNA itself. This table holds over 75,000 clones, around 80% found once. Germline V gives CDR1 LNHDA, CDR2 SQIVND (reference sequence). Trimming left V 0 bases short and J 2 bases short, with 10 bases between. CDR3 length: 15 amino acids. The sequenced material came from peripheral blood. The V gene is TRBV19, the J gene TRBJ1-2; weak D call: TRBD1 (5 bases). The receptor was isolated from a woman older than 75 with acute or convalescent COVID-19. CDR3 loop: CASSIDRDSNYGYTF. Here the CDR3 DNA reads TGTGCCAGTAGTATAGATCGGGACTCAAACTATGGCTACACCTTC.